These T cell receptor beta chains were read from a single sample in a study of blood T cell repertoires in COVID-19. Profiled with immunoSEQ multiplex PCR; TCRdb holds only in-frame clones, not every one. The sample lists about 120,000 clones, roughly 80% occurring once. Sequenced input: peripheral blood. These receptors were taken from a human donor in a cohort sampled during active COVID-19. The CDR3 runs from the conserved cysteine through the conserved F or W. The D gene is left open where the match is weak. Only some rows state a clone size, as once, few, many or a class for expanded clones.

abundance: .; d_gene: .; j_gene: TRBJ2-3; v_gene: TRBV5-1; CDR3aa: CASSLASGTDTQYF; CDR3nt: TGCGCCAGCAGCTTGGCCTCGGGCACAGATACGCAGTATTTT
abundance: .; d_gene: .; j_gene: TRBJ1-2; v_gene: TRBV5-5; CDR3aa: CASSHTSQGNYGYTF; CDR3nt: TGTGCCAGCAGCCACACCAGCCAGGGCAACTATGGCTACACCTTC
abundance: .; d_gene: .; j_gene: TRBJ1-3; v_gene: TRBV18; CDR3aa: CASSPRVRDINLHSGNTIYF; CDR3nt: TGTGCCAGCTCACCTAGAGTCAGGGATATTAACCTTCACTCTGGAAACACCATATATTTT
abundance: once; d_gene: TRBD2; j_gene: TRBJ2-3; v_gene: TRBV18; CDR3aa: CASSPGGGRSTDTQYF; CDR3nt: TGTGCCAGCTCACCAGGAGGCGGGAGAAGCACAGATACGCAGTATTTT
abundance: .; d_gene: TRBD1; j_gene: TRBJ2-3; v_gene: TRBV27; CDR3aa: CASSLLAGRGQGGDTQYF; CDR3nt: TGTGCCAGCAGTTTATTAGCCGGGCGAGGACAGGGGGGAGATACGCAGTATTTT
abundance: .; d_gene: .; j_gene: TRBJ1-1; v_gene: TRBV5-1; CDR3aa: CASSLGQDTEAFF; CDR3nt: TGCGCCAGCAGCTTGGGACAGGACACTGAAGCTTTCTTT
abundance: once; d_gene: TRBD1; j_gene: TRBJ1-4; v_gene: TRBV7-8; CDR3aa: CASSLDRGREKLFF; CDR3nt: TGTGCCAGCAGCTTAGACAGGGGGCGGGAAAAACTGTTTTTT
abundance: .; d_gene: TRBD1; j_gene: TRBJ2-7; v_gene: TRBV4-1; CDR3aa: CASSPIQGSVSYEQYF; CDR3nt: TGCGCCAGCAGCCCTATACAGGGGTCGGTCTCCTACGAGCAGTACTTC
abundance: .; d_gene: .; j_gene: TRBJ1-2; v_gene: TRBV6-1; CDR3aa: CASFQGTNYGYTF; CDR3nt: TGTGCCAGCTTCCAGGGAACTAACTATGGCTACACCTTC
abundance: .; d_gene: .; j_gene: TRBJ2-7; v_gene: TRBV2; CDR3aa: CASIEWGREQYF; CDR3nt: TGTGCCAGCATTGAGTGGGGGCGAGAGCAGTACTTC
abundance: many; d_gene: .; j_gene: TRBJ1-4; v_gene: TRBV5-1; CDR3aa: CASSRRTDNEKLFF; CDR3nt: TGCGCCAGCAGCCGAAGGACAGATAATGAAAAACTGTTTTTT
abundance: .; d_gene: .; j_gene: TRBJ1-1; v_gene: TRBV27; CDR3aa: CASSLWQGNTEAFF; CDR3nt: TGTGCCAGCAGTTTATGGCAGGGGAACACTGAAGCTTTCTTT
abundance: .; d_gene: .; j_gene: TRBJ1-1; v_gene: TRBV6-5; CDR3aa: CASSPGFLNTEAFF; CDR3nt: TGTGCCAGCAGCCCAGGTTTCTTGAACACTGAAGCTTTCTTT
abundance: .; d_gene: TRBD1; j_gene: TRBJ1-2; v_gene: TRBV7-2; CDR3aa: CASSINHGQGRGYTF; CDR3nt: TGTGCCAGCAGCATCAACCACGGACAGGGACGGGGCTACACCTTC
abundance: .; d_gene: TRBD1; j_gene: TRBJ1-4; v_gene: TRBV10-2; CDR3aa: CASSAGGLEKLFF; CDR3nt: TGCGCCAGCAGTGCAGGGGGCCTCGAAAAACTGTTTTTT
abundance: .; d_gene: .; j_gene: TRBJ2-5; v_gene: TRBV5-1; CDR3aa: CASSSNTGIQETQYF; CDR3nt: TGCGCCAGCAGCTCAAATACCGGGATCCAAGAGACCCAGTACTTC
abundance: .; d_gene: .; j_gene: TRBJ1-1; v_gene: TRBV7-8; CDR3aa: CASSLVSPTGRNTEAFF; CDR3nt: TGTGCCAGCAGCTTAGTCTCCCCGACAGGCCGTAACACTGAAGCTTTCTTT
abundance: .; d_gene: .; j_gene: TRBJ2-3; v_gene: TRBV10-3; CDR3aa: CATSPGGGRTDTQYF; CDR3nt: TGTGCCACTTCCCCGGGCGGGGGCCGCACAGATACGCAGTATTTT
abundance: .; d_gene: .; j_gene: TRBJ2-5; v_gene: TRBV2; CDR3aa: CASKGGEETQYF; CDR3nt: TGTGCCAGCAAAGGGGGGGAAGAGACCCAGTACTTC
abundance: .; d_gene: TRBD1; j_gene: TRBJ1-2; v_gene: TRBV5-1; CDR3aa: CASSFEQGSYGYTF; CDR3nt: TGCGCCAGCAGCTTCGAACAGGGGAGCTATGGCTACACCTTC
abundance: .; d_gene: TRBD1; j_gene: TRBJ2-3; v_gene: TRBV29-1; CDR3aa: CSVQDPGGTDTQYF; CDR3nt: TGCAGCGTCCAAGATCCAGGGGGAACAGATACGCAGTATTTT
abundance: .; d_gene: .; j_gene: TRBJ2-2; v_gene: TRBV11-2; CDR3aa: CASSLRTGELFF; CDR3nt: TGTGCCAGCAGCTTACGCACCGGGGAGCTGTTTTTT
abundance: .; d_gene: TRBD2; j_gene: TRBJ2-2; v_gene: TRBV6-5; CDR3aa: CASRPGTSGTGELFF; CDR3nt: TGTGCCAGCCGGCCCGGGACTAGCGGCACCGGGGAGCTGTTTTTT
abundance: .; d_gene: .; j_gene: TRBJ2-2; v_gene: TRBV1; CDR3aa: CTSSPEGERDTGELFF; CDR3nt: TGCACCAGCAGCCCTGAGGGGGAGAGGGACACCGGGGAGCTGTTTTTT
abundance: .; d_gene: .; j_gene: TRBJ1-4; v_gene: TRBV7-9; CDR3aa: CASSLRGSLANEKLFF; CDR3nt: TGTGCCAGCAGCTTGCGGGGGAGTCTGGCTAATGAAAAACTGTTTTTT